The 20 T cell receptor beta chains below all came from one sample that was sequenced in a study of blood T cell repertoires in COVID-19 (dated by TCRdb to the early 2020s). Libraries were made using the immunoSEQ multiplex PCR assay. As stored in TCRdb, this immuneACCESS dataset retains in-frame rearrangements with V and J assigned. A fraction of the clones does not appear; measured against another copy, unresolved V genes explain less than half of the discrepancy, and the remainder lacks a known reason. The sample table shows tens of thousands of clones, and 88% are seen once. Together, the top ten hold about 4.8% of the sample. The sequencing sample was made of peripheral blood. These receptors were collected from a human donor in a cohort sampled during active COVID-19.

The chain is built from TRBV5-1 and TRBJ2-1, with 8 bases identical to TRBD2. V trimming: 4 bases; J trimming: 5 bases; junction bases outside the gene matches: 14. The CDR3 runs 17 residues. Germline V gene data show CDR1 as SGHRS and CDR2 as YFSETQ. The CDR3 DNA sequence: TGCGCCAGCAGCCCGGGAGGGAGGGCCGCCGGGGACAATGAGCAGTTCTTC. Its protein product is CASSPGGRAAGDNEQFF.

The CDR3 DNA follows: TGTGCCAGTAGTTGGGCAGGGCACTATCAGCCCCAGCATTTT. Translation gives CASSWAGHYQPQHF. The chain uses TRBV19 and TRBJ1-5, with D perhaps matching TRBD1 (5 bases). The germline CDR1 and CDR2 sequences are LNHDA and SQIVND (reference sequence). The CDR3 sequence is 14 residues long. The ends were cut back, 5 bases at V and 5 bases at J, with 13 bases in the middle. Using reference TRBV19 and TRBJ1-5 for the parts outside the CDR3, the full variable domain is DGGITQSPKYLFRKEGQNVTLSCEQNLNHDAMYWYRQDPGQGLRLIYYSQIVNDFQKGDIAEGYSVSREKKESFPLTVTSAQKNPTAFYLCASSWAGHYQPQHFGDGTRLSIL.

This clone was seen a single time. This CDR3 reads CASSPTPTGLLYEQYF. The CDR3 DNA is TGTGCCAGCTCACCAACTCCGACAGGCCTCCTCTACGAGCAGTACTTC. The rearrangement joins TRBV18 to TRBJ2-7, with D possibly matching TRBD1 (6 bases). The CDR3 spans 16 residues. CDR1 is KGHSH, CDR2 LQKENI, per germline. Trimming removed 2 bases at V and 3 bases at J, with 17 bases between.

The V gene is TRBV6-5, the J gene TRBJ2-1; 9 positions match TRBD1. Germline lookup yields CDR1 MNHEY and CDR2 SVGAGI. The CDR3 length is 15 residues. The junction had 10 bases not matched to a gene; V was cut back by 5 bases and J by 8 bases. The CDR3 nucleotides read TGTGCCAGCAGTAAAACAGGGGGCTCTATGGATGAGCAGTTCTTC. Its protein product is CASSKTGGSMDEQFF.

This chain joins TRBV23-1 and TRBJ2-7, with 10 nucleotides matching TRBD1. TRBV23-1 is annotated as an ORF whose role is uncertain. J was trimmed by 0 bases and V by 2 bases; bases with no gene match: 1. The CDR3 covers 15 residues. CDR3: CASSQGTGVSYEQYF. CDR3 DNA: TGCGCCAGCAGTCAAGGGACAGGGGTCTCCTACGAGCAGTACTTC.

The CDR3 DNA reads as TGTGCCTGGAGTGACCTTACAGGGTGGGGCGAAAAACTGTTTTTT. This encodes CAWSDLTGWGEKLFF. The V call is TRBV30, the J call TRBJ1-4; D perhaps matches TRBD1 (6 bases). The CDR3 covers 15 residues. The ends were cut back, 1 base at V and 8 bases at J, with 17 bases in the middle. In germline, CDR1 is GTSNPN, CDR2 SVGIG (reference sequence).

The CDR3 protein is CASSPAPGGQTYEQYF. The CDR3 DNA reads TGTGCCAGCAGCCCGGCCCCAGGGGGGCAGACCTACGAGCAGTACTTC. The V call is TRBV11-3, the J call TRBJ2-7, with D perhaps matching TRBD1 (7 bases). This CDR3 spans 16 amino acids. Germline V lookup: CDR1 SGHNT, CDR2 YENEEA. Trimming took off 5 bases at V and 2 bases at J, with 19 bases between the two ends.

This chain connects TRBV27 to TRBJ1-4; D is unclear. The CDR3 spans 17 residues. Germline assignment: CDR1 MNHEY and CDR2 SMNVEV (reference sequence). The V end was cut by 1 base, the J end by 7 bases, with 19 bases between. In DNA, the CDR3 is TGTGCCAGCAGTTTATGGGGAGTCCGGGCTTCCAGTGAAAAACTGTTTTTT. Translating it yields CASSLWGVRASSEKLFF.

V is TRBV18 and J is TRBJ2-5; D gene uncertain. V was cut by 5 bases and J by 2 bases, with 12 bases left in between. Germline V CDR1 and CDR2: KGHSH, LQKENI. This CDR3 spans 14 amino acids. The CDR3 reads CASSGPPLQETQYF. CDR3 nucleotide sequence: TGTGCCAGCTCAGGGCCCCCTCTTCAAGAGACCCAGTACTTC.

By proportion, this clone is medium-sized. The rearrangement links TRBV5-1 to TRBJ2-2, with D maybe TRBD2 (6 bases). Trimming removed 3 bases from V and 0 bases from J, with 12 bases in between. Germline CDR1 and CDR2: SGHRS and YFSETQ. The length of the CDR3 is 16 residues. CDR3 sequence reads: CASSSPGGANTGELFF. The CDR3 nucleotides are TGCGCCAGCAGCTCTCCGGGCGGGGCGAACACCGGGGAGCTGTTTTTT.

The gene calls are TRBV7-8 and TRBJ1-5, with no clear D. The V end was cut by 5 bases, the J end by 3 bases, with 11 bases between. This CDR3 is 14 amino acids long. Germline V gene lookup returns CDR1 SGHVS and CDR2 FQNEAQ. The chain's CDR3 is CASSPREANQPQHF. CDR3 DNA sequence: TGTGCCAGCAGCCCAAGGGAGGCCAATCAGCCCCAGCATTTT.

The chain uses TRBV10-1 and TRBJ2-3; D is unclear. Germline loops: CDR1 WNHNN, CDR2 SYGVQD (reference sequence). V was cut by 5 bases and J by 8 bases, with 14 bases left in between. The CDR3 is 13 amino acids. DNA for the CDR3: TGCGCCAGCAGTCTTAGCAGAGAGACTACGCAGTATTTT. It yields the protein CASSLSRETTQYF.

The chain carries TRBV28 and TRBJ2-1; perhaps TRBD1 as D (5 bases). Trimming left V 6 bases short and J 9 bases short, with 18 bases between. Germline values: CDR1 MDHEN, CDR2 SYDVKM. This CDR3 is built from 14 residues. CDR3 region: CASRQWGDRAEQFF. The CDR3 DNA follows: TGTGCCAGCAGACAGTGGGGCGATAGGGCTGAGCAGTTCTTC.

The chain employs TRBV5-8 and TRBJ2-5, with TRBD1 matching over 8 bases. Germline CDR1 is SGHTS and CDR2 is YDEGEE. The CDR3 runs 15 residues. With 4 bases clipped from V and 2 bases from J, the junction kept 7 bases outside the gene matches. The DNA for the CDR3 is TGTGCCAGCAGCACCGACAGGGGTCTTCAAGAGACCCAGTACTTC. As protein: CASSTDRGLQETQYF.

CDR3 protein: CASSYGQSRVEQFF. CDR3 coding DNA: TGTGCCAGCAGCTACGGACAGAGTAGGGTTGAGCAGTTCTTC. The chain recombines TRBV7-3 with TRBJ2-1, with D possibly matching TRBD1 (6 bases). The germline gives CDR1 SGHTA, CDR2 FQGTGA. The CDR3 covers 14 residues. Trimming cost V 4 bases and J 9 bases, with 16 bases left between them.

The V gene is TRBV10-1, the J gene TRBJ2-1; perhaps TRBD2 as D (5 bases). Trimming took off 6 bases at V and 9 bases at J, with 15 bases between the two ends. The CDR3 has 13 amino acids. CDR1 is WNHNN and CDR2 is SYGVQD in the germline V gene (reference sequence). The CDR3 region has the DNA TGCGCCAGCAGAGATGGACTGGTTGGTGAGCAGTTCTTC. This encodes CASRDGLVGEQFF.

The V and J genes are TRBV27 and TRBJ2-5; the D gene is possibly TRBD1 (6 bases). CDR1 and CDR2 from the germline V gene are MNHEY and SMNVEV (reference sequence). The CDR3 sequence is 11 residues long. V lost 9 bases to trimming and J lost 5 bases, with 10 bases between them. As DNA, the CDR3 is TGTGCCAGTTCTAGGGGGGAGACCCAGTACTTC. Its translation is CASSRGETQYF.

As to this clone: Additional DNA sequences in this sample encode the identical CDR3. The chain links TRBV19 to TRBJ1-1, with unresolved D. The V gene lost 3 bases and the J gene lost 5 bases, with 13 bases spanning the gap. The CDR3 loop spans 14 amino acids. CDR1 is LNHDA and CDR2 is SQIVND in the germline V gene (reference sequence). In DNA form, the CDR3 reads TGTGCCAGTAGTATCGGGGTGGGAGGGACTGAAGCTTTCTTT. Protein product: CASSIGVGGTEAFF. Full variable domain (missing parts from reference TRBV19 and TRBJ1-1): DGGITQSPKYLFRKEGQNVTLSCEQNLNHDAMYWYRQDPGQGLRLIYYSQIVNDFQKGDIAEGYSVSREKKESFPLTVTSAQKNPTAFYLCASSIGVGGTEAFFGQGTRLTVV.

The J gene is TRBJ1-2, the V gene TRBV19, with D hard to call. V lost 5 bases and J 2 bases, leaving 9 bases between the germline ends. Germline CDR1 LNHDA, CDR2 SQIVND (reference sequence). This CDR3 contains 13 residues. The CDR3 DNA reads TGTGCCAGTAGTCAATGGCAGAACTATGGCTACACCTTC. This translates into CASSQWQNYGYTF.

The genes are TRBV28 and TRBJ2-6, with a tentative D call TRBD2 (6 bases). Deletions cut 5 bases from V and 4 bases from J, with 18 bases between. The CDR3 length is 17 residues. The germline CDR1 and CDR2 sequences are MDHEN and SYDVKM. CDR3 DNA sequence: TGTGCCAGCAGTGCGGGGCAGACGCTTTGGGGGGCCAACGTCCTGACTTTC. Its translation: CASSAGQTLWGANVLTF.